What follows describes a single T cell receptor (beta chain). The data were obtained in a study of control samples from healthy donors and cancer patients. Repertoires were generated with immunoSEQ multiplex PCR, while TCRdb's copy carries only in-frame clones and drops some. The sample lists about 160,000 clones, 96% seen once, with approximately 1% in the top ten. Trimming stripped 4 bases from V and 3 bases from J, with 10 bases between. The germline CDR1 and CDR2 sequences are SQVTM and ANQGSEA. This CDR3 comprises 12 residues. The J gene is TRBJ2-7, the V gene TRBV29-1; D perhaps matches TRBD1 (6 bases). This receptor was obtained from a woman in her 30s in good health. Sequenced input: blood. In DNA form, the CDR3 reads TGCAGCGTTGGCAGGGACAACTACGAGCAGTACTTC. It translates to CSVGRDNYEQYF.